The clone carrying this T cell receptor (beta chain) was picked up a small number of times. Authors' data handling: Amplification from reference gene primers served as the basis for estimated nucleated cell counts. Sequencing was performed with immunoSEQ multiplex PCR; in TCRdb, only in-frame clones are kept and a portion is missing. V and J calls and clone size are given by that table; D and trimming were obtained from the DNA. The sample has 130,000 or so clones, around 87% seen once. The data were taken from a study of blood T cell repertoires in COVID-19. At the level of the study: Sample material is recorded as cDNA or gDNA derived from T cells, B-cell-depleted T cells, or PBMCs.

Germline V gene sequence: CDR1 SGHVS, CDR2 FQNEAQ. This CDR3 is built from 14 residues. The J segment lost 6 bases and the V segment lost 3 bases, leaving 4 bases of the junction unmatched. The chain joins TRBV7-8 to TRBJ1-5, with 8 positions matching TRBD1. This receptor was identified in a woman aged 45-60 years who had recovered from COVID-19. Sequencing used peripheral blood. The chain's CDR3 is CASSFPGGSQPQHF. CDR3 nucleotide sequence: TGTGCCAGCAGCTTTCCAGGGGGCAGTCAGCCCCAGCATTTT.